The 20 T cell receptor beta chains below all came from one sample that was sequenced in a study of T cell responses to AZD1222 COVID-19 vaccine. Libraries were prepared by immunoSEQ multiplex PCR; TCRdb keeps only in-frame clonotypes and omits some of them. This table has roughly 110,000 clones, roughly 80% appearing once. Here the sequenced sample was peripheral blood, taken on day 0 of AZD1222 vaccination. The receptors originated from an adult in good health.

This chain joins TRBV28 and TRBJ2-7; D perhaps matches TRBD1 (6 bases). Trimming pared 7 bases from V and 4 bases from J, leaving 17 bases between. The CDR3 runs 14 residues. Germline V gene data show CDR1 as MDHEN and CDR2 as SYDVKM. CDR3 sequence reads: CASTSTGLLYEQYF. CDR3 DNA: TGTGCCAGCACCTCGACAGGACTTCTATACGAGCAGTACTTC.

The V gene is TRBV3-1 (or the pseudogene TRBV3-2), the J gene TRBJ2-5; 7 bases are shared with TRBD2. There are 18 residues in the CDR3. Germline-derived CDR1 and CDR2 are LGHDT and YNNKEL (reference sequence). J was trimmed by 5 bases and V by 2 bases; bases with no gene match: 17. CDR3 DNA sequence: TGTGCCAGCAGCCAACACTTCCCTGGGGGGGATGGCAGGGAGACCCAGTACTTC. Translation gives CASSQHFPGGDGRETQYF.

The J gene is TRBJ1-4, the V gene TRBV2; no definite D call. Germline V lookup: CDR1 SNHLY, CDR2 FYNNEI. The CDR3 is 16 residues long. Trimming took off 4 bases at V and 1 base at J, with 13 bases between the two ends. CDR3 sequence (DNA): TGTGCCAGCAGTGGGTTCCAACTGCGAACTAATGAAAAACTGTTTTTT. Amino acid sequence: CASSGFQLRTNEKLFF. Full variable domain (rest looked up from reference TRBV2 and TRBJ1-4): EPEVTQTPSHQVTQMGQEVILRCVPISNHLYFYWYRQILGQKVEFLVSFYNNEISEKSEIFDDQFSVERPDGSNFTLKIRSTKLEDSAMYFCASSGFQLRTNEKLFFGSGTQLSVL.

This chain uses TRBV18 with TRBJ2-1, with D perhaps matching TRBD1 (6 bases). The germline V gene encodes CDR1 KGHSH and CDR2 LQKENI. V lost 5 bases to trimming and J lost 10 bases, with 12 bases between them. The CDR3 extends over 12 amino acids. CDR3 DNA sequence: TGTGCCAGCTCAGATACAGGGATGGAGCAGTTCTTC. Protein: CASSDTGMEQFF.

This chain uses TRBV19 with TRBJ1-1; no reliable D call. Germline values: CDR1 LNHDA, CDR2 SQIVND (reference sequence). The CDR3 is made up of 14 amino acids. V dropped 3 bases and J dropped 0 bases, with 8 bases sitting between them. The CDR3 region is CASSIEPMNTEAFF. CDR3 in DNA: TGTGCCAGTAGTATTGAGCCCATGAACACTGAAGCTTTCTTT.

This clone has just a few counts. The chain combines TRBV5-1 with TRBJ1-2, with no clear D. Trimming removed 0 bases at V and 8 bases at J, with 11 bases between. In germline, CDR1 is SGHRS, CDR2 YFSETQ. The CDR3 is 13 residues long. This CDR3 is CASSLDSSGGYTF. Here the CDR3 DNA reads TGCGCCAGCAGCTTGGATAGTAGCGGAGGCTACACCTTC. The full variable domain, completed using reference TRBV5-1 and TRBJ1-2, is KAGVTQTPRYLIKTRGQQVTLSCSPISGHRSVSWYQQTPGQGLQFLFEYFSETQRNKGNFPGRFSGRQFSNSRSEMNVSTLELGDSALYLCASSLDSSGGYTFGSGTRLTVV.

This clone was found once. The V call is TRBV2, the J call TRBJ2-1; 8 nucleotides agree with TRBD2. This CDR3 region has 13 residues. With 10 bases clipped from V and 3 bases from J, the junction kept 5 bases outside the gene matches. In germline, CDR1 is SNHLY, CDR2 FYNNEI. CDR3 loop: CATREGRYNEQFF. The CDR3 region has the DNA TGTGCCACACGGGAGGGCCGCTACAATGAGCAGTTCTTC.

This chain links TRBV30 with TRBJ1-1; D unresolved. V was trimmed by 2 bases and J by 4 bases, leaving 5 bases between them. This CDR3 contains 11 residues. The germline gives CDR1 GTSNPN, CDR2 SVGIG (reference sequence). The chain's CDR3 is CAWSSITEAFF. The CDR3 DNA is TGTGCCTGGAGTAGTATCACTGAAGCTTTCTTT.

A remark on this clone: The identical CDR3 is also encoded by other nucleotide sequences in the sample. V usage is TRBV4-3 and J usage is TRBJ2-1, with 9 bases aligning to TRBD1. Germline CDR1 LGHNA, CDR2 YSLEER. This CDR3 spans 15 amino acids. J gave up 3 bases and V 4 bases, and 4 bases lay outside the gene matches. This CDR3 is CASSLDRGFYNEQFF. The CDR3 nucleotides are TGCGCCAGCAGCCTGGACAGGGGCTTCTACAATGAGCAGTTCTTC.

The chain has TRBV6-5 and TRBJ1-1, with TRBD1 matching over 10 bases. The germline CDR1 and CDR2 sequences are MNHEY and SVGAGI. Unmatched junction bases numbered 7, after V lost 7 bases and J lost 5 bases. This CDR3 is 14 amino acids long. The CDR3 region is CASTRDRGRTEAFF. CDR3 in DNA: TGTGCCAGCACGCGGGACAGGGGAAGAACTGAAGCTTTCTTT.

The rearrangement uses TRBV6-2 or TRBV6-3 and TRBJ1-2; unclear D gene. The CDR3 spans 16 residues. The V and J ends lost 4 bases and 2 bases respectively, with 17 bases between them. The V gene's germline CDR1 is MNHEY and CDR2 SVGEGT. The CDR3 nucleotides are TGTGCCAGCAGTTGGCGCGAAGGAGTGGTCAACTATGGCTACACCTTC. This sequence encodes CASSWREGVVNYGYTF.

This sequence joins TRBV11-2 and TRBJ2-7; D might be TRBD2 (6 bases). CDR1 and CDR2 (germline): SGHAT, FQNNGV. Between the trimmed V and J ends, which lost 8 bases and 0 bases, there was a span of 20 bases. The CDR3 consists of 16 residues. This chain's CDR3 is CASGTARGTSSYEQYF. The CDR3 DNA sequence: TGTGCCAGCGGCACTGCCCGGGGGACGAGCTCCTACGAGCAGTACTTC. Drawing the rest from reference TRBV11-2 and TRBJ2-7, the complete variable domain is EAGVAQSPRYKIIEKRQSVAFWCNPISGHATLYWYQQILGQGPKLLIQFQNNGVVDDSQLPKDRFSAERLKGVDSTLKIQPAKLEDSAVYLCASGTARGTSSYEQYFGPGTRLTVT.

The chain recombines TRBV10-3 with TRBJ2-3; D is ambiguous. The V and J ends lost 8 bases and 2 bases respectively, with 14 bases between them. CDR3 length: 14 amino acids. The germline CDR1 and CDR2 sequences are ENHRY and SYGVKD. CDR3 sequence reads: CAIQIGGNTDTQYF. The CDR3, as DNA: TGTGCCATCCAAATCGGCGGAAACACAGATACGCAGTATTTT.

V gene TRBV5-1 combines with J gene TRBJ2-5, with 10 nucleotides matching TRBD1. Trimming at V came to 4 bases and at J to 1 base, leaving 10 bases not matched to a gene. CDR3 size: 17 residues. In germline, CDR1 is SGHRS, CDR2 YFSETQ. The DNA of the CDR3 is TGCGCCAGCAGCCCCCTTAGACAGGGGGCGTTCCAAGAGACCCAGTACTTC. It is translated as CASSPLRQGAFQETQYF.

On this clone itself: Other DNA sequences in the same sample also yield this CDR3. The genes are TRBV10-3 and TRBJ1-2, with TRBD1 matching 7 bases. Per the germline V gene, CDR1 is ENHRY and CDR2 is SYGVKD. This CDR3 comprises 14 residues. After removal of 0 bases from V and 2 bases from J, the junction contained 0 bases not matched to a gene. CDR3 amino acids: CAISESGQNYGYTF. The CDR3 nucleotides read TGTGCCATCAGTGAGTCGGGACAGAACTATGGCTACACCTTC.

This chain joins TRBV2 and TRBJ2-3, with a possible D match to TRBD1 (5 bases). The CDR3 has 14 amino acids. Trimming left V 4 bases short and J 1 base short, with 9 bases between. Germline V gene lookup returns CDR1 SNHLY and CDR2 FYNNEI. In DNA form, the CDR3 reads TGTGCCAGCAGTGCTGTGACAGGCACAGATACGCAGTATTTT. Translating gives CASSAVTGTDTQYF. Supplemented by reference TRBV2 and TRBJ2-3, the full variable domain reads EPEVTQTPSHQVTQMGQEVILRCVPISNHLYFYWYRQILGQKVEFLVSFYNNEISEKSEIFDDQFSVERPDGSNFTLKIRSTKLEDSAMYFCASSAVTGTDTQYFGPGTRLTVL.

The chain couples TRBV5-4 to TRBJ2-7; 8 bases are shared with TRBD2. V lost 2 bases to trimming and J lost 0 bases; unmatched junction nucleotides: 4. CDR1 SGHNT and CDR2 YYREEE come from the germline V gene (reference sequence). The CDR3 is 15 residues long. The CDR3 coding sequence is TGTGCCAGCAGCTTCGGCGGGGGGCCCTCCTACGAGCAGTACTTC. Amino acids: CASSFGGGPSYEQYF.

The V and J genes are TRBV7-2 and TRBJ2-7, with TRBD2 matching over 9 bases. V shed 2 bases, J shed 6 bases, and the junction held 5 bases outside the gene matches. CDR3 length: 14 residues. Germline assignment: CDR1 SGHTA and CDR2 FQGNSA. CDR3 sequence: CASSLLAGMGEQYF. Written as DNA, the CDR3 is TGTGCCAGCAGCTTACTAGCGGGAATGGGCGAGCAGTACTTC.

About this clone itself: Additional DNA sequences in this sample encode the identical CDR3. J is TRBJ1-1 and V is TRBV12-3 or TRBV12-4; no reliable D call. There are 13 residues in the CDR3. The germline V and J ends were trimmed by 0 bases and 0 bases, with 2 bases remaining between them. The CDR3 DNA reads TGTGCCAGCAGTTTAGCCGTGAACACTGAAGCTTTCTTT. This sequence encodes CASSLAVNTEAFF.

This clone was recorded a few times. The chain is built from TRBV6-5 and TRBJ2-1, with a weak D call TRBD1 (6 bases). V gave up 5 bases and J gave up 7 bases, with 15 bases separating them. Germline V gene sequence: CDR1 MNHEY, CDR2 SVGAGI. The length of the CDR3 is 14 residues. The CDR3 region is CASSTRRGSNEQFF. CDR3 sequence (DNA): TGTGCCAGCAGTACTCGAAGGGGGTCAAATGAGCAGTTCTTC.